Listed below are T cell receptor beta chains from one sample, sequenced in a study of T cell responses to AZD1222 COVID-19 vaccine. Produced via immunoSEQ multiplex PCR; TCRdb's table is partial and in-frame only. The sample lists under 150,000 clones, about 90% occurring once. The sample was peripheral blood, taken on day 0 of AZD1222 vaccination. The receptors here all came from an adult in good health. Both conserved end residues are part of each CDR3. Each record gives: V gene, clone size, D gene, J gene, CDR3 protein, CDR3 DNA. A D gene is named only where the DNA matches it firmly. Only some rows state a clone size, as once, few, many or a class for expanded clones.

>TRBV14|NA|NA|TRBJ2-3
CASSPLGGLTDTQYF
TGTGCCAGCAGCCCTCTCGGGGGACTCACAGATACGCAGTATTTT
>TRBV5-1|NA|TRBD1|TRBJ1-2
CASSPGTAPFNYGYTF
TGCGCCAGCAGCCCAGGGACAGCCCCATTTAACTATGGCTACACCTTC
>TRBV6-6|NA|NA|TRBJ2-5
CASSYSQGTGETQYF
TGTGCCAGCAGTTACTCCCAGGGGACGGGAGAGACCCAGTACTTC
>TRBV20-1|NA|NA|TRBJ2-5
CSASSVYQETQYF
TGCAGTGCTAGTTCCGTTTACCAAGAGACCCAGTACTTC
>TRBV11-2|NA|NA|TRBJ1-2
CASSFRQVANYGYTF
TGTGCCAGCAGCTTCAGACAGGTCGCTAACTATGGCTACACCTTC
>TRBV11-2|NA|TRBD2|TRBJ2-5
CASSFNGGALATQYF
TGTGCCAGCAGCTTTAACGGGGGGGCCTTAGCGACCCAGTACTTC
>TRBV11-3|NA|TRBD2|TRBJ2-2
CASRGLRGAVGGELFF
TGTGCCAGCAGGGGCTTGCGGGGGGCGGTTGGCGGGGAGCTGTTTTTT
>TRBV7-9|NA|NA|TRBJ1-4
CASSYRSPEGNEKLFF
TGTGCCAGCAGCTACCGAAGTCCCGAAGGGAATGAAAAACTGTTTTTT
>TRBV5-1|NA|TRBD2|TRBJ2-3
CASRERGYDTQYF
TGCGCCAGCAGGGAGCGGGGGTACGATACGCAGTATTTT
>TRBV7-2|NA|TRBD1|TRBJ1-5
CASSSQGGSNQPQHF
TGTGCCAGCAGCTCCCAGGGGGGGAGCAATCAGCCCCAGCATTTT
>TRBV29-1|NA|NA|TRBJ2-1
CSVYLINNEQFF
TGCAGCGTTTACCTTATCAACAATGAGCAGTTCTTC
>TRBV4-3|NA|TRBD2|TRBJ2-5
CASSQDRLAGGWETQYF
TGCGCCAGCAGCCAAGATCGCCTAGCGGGGGGTTGGGAGACCCAGTACTTC
>TRBV10-3|NA|NA|TRBJ2-7
CAISPSSYEQYF
TGTGCCATCAGTCCCTCCTCCTACGAGCAGTACTTC
>TRBV2|NA|NA|TRBJ2-3
CASSGQGGVTDTQYF
TGTGCCAGCAGTGGACAGGGCGGGGTAACAGATACGCAGTATTTT
>TRBV5-6|NA|TRBD1|TRBJ1-5
CASSSRTGFAVQPQHF
TGTGCCAGCAGCTCGAGGACAGGGTTTGCTGTGCAGCCCCAGCATTTT
>TRBV10-3|NA|NA|TRBJ1-2
CAISESPGFYGYTF
TGTGCCATCAGTGAGTCTCCGGGTTTCTATGGCTACACCTTC
>TRBV18|NA|NA|TRBJ1-2
CASGTDPYDYTF
TGTGCCAGCGGGACGGACCCTTACGACTACACCTTC
>TRBV4-1|few|TRBD2|TRBJ2-3
CASSAPGLAAASTDTQYF
TGCGCCAGCAGCGCACCGGGACTAGCGGCCGCTAGCACAGATACGCAGTATTTT
>TRBV19|NA|NA|TRBJ2-1
CASSIRSLSYNEQFF
TGTGCCAGTAGTATACGGTCCCTATCCTACAATGAGCAGTTCTTC
>TRBV6-6|NA|NA|TRBJ1-6
CASSLQEPLHF
TGTGCCAGCAGCCTACAGGAACCCCTCCACTTT
>TRBV29-1|NA|TRBD1|TRBJ1-2
CSVRQGEGLSRYGYTF
TGCAGCGTCCGTCAGGGGGAGGGTCTGTCGCGCTATGGCTACACCTTC
>TRBV27|NA|NA|TRBJ2-1
CASSLPLGGSYNEQFF
TGTGCCAGCAGTCTCCCCCTTGGGGGCTCCTACAATGAGCAGTTCTTC
>TRBV7-2|NA|NA|TRBJ2-2
CASSLERWRGNTGELFF
TGTGCCAGCAGCTTAGAGCGGTGGCGGGGGAACACCGGGGAGCTGTTTTTT
>TRBV18|NA|TRBD1|TRBJ2-5
CASSPEDREETQYF
TGTGCCAGCTCACCTGAGGACAGGGAAGAGACCCAGTACTTC
>TRBV2|NA|TRBD2|TRBJ2-2
CASSGTSGHTGELFF
TGTGCCAGCAGCGGGACTAGCGGGCACACCGGGGAGCTGTTTTTT
>TRBV20-1|NA|NA|TRBJ1-5
CSASTEGVYSNQPQHF
TGCAGTGCTAGTACCGAAGGTGTTTATAGCAATCAGCCCCAGCATTTT
>TRBV5-1|NA|TRBD2|TRBJ2-1
CASSLAVGREPYNEQFF
TGCGCCAGCAGCTTGGCTGTGGGGCGGGAGCCCTACAATGAGCAGTTCTTC
>TRBV19|NA|TRBD2|TRBJ2-3
CASSPLAAALTDTQYF
TGTGCCAGTAGTCCTCTAGCGGCAGCCCTCACAGATACGCAGTATTTT
>TRBV4-2|NA|NA|TRBJ1-2
CASSQDYERDLIVYGYTF
TGTGCCAGCAGCCAAGATTATGAGCGGGATCTGATCGTATATGGCTACACCTTC
>TRBV5-4|once|NA|TRBJ1-1
CASSEQGTEAFF
TGTGCCAGCAGCGAACAGGGCACTGAAGCTTTCTTT
>TRBV6-5|NA|NA|TRBJ1-1
CASSYSLGTEAFF
TGTGCCAGCAGTTACTCCCTGGGGACTGAAGCTTTCTTT
>TRBV29-1|NA|NA|TRBJ2-5
CSVEGGMTVRQETQYF
TGCAGCGTTGAGGGGGGTATGACAGTGCGGCAAGAGACCCAGTACTTC
>TRBV2|NA|TRBD2|TRBJ2-1
CASSESSGEYNEQFF
TGTGCCAGCAGTGAGAGTAGCGGGGAATACAATGAGCAGTTCTTC
>TRBV3-1/TRBV3-2|NA|NA|TRBJ1-5
CASSQGGGMGNQPQHF
TGTGCCAGCAGCCAAGGGGGCGGGATGGGCAATCAGCCCCAGCATTTT
>TRBV7-3|NA|TRBD1|TRBJ1-1
CASSSTGGGTEAFF
TGTGCCAGCAGCTCAACAGGGGGAGGAACTGAAGCTTTCTTT
>TRBV6-6|NA|TRBD1|TRBJ1-6
CASSPGTGVGYNSPLHF
TGTGCCAGCAGTCCCGGGACAGGCGTCGGGTATAATTCACCCCTCCACTTT
>TRBV7-3|NA|NA|TRBJ2-2
CASSLMASDITGELFF
TGTGCCAGCAGCTTAATGGCTTCCGATATAACCGGGGAGCTGTTTTTT
>TRBV14|NA|NA|TRBJ2-7
CASSQESQTKEYF
TGTGCCAGCAGCCAAGAATCGCAGACGAAGGAGTACTTC
>TRBV5-6|NA|NA|TRBJ1-1
CASSFPTDTEAFF
TGTGCCAGCAGCTTTCCGACAGACACTGAAGCTTTCTTT
>TRBV6-5|NA|TRBD1|TRBJ1-4
CASALTGGTEKLFF
TGTGCCAGCGCCTTAACAGGGGGGACTGAAAAACTGTTTTTT
>TRBV27|NA|NA|TRBJ2-1
CASSLKALHNEQFF
TGTGCCAGCAGTTTAAAGGCCCTTCACAATGAGCAGTTCTTC
>TRBV5-4|NA|TRBD2|TRBJ2-1
CASRLGLAGDYNEQFF
TGTGCCAGCAGGCTTGGACTAGCGGGGGACTACAATGAGCAGTTCTTC
>TRBV27|NA|NA|TRBJ1-4
CASSLSISQKKLFF
TGTGCCAGCAGTTTATCGATATCACAGAAAAAACTGTTTTTT
>TRBV5-3|NA|NA|TRBJ1-1
CARSFPGNAFF
TGTGCCAGAAGCTTTCCAGGGAATGCTTTCTTT
>TRBV4-3|NA|TRBD1|TRBJ1-2
CASSQGDRGYGYTF
TGCGCCAGCAGCCAGGGCGACAGGGGCTATGGCTACACCTTC
>TRBV7-9|NA|NA|TRBJ1-2
CASSFPAAIRGYTF
TGTGCCAGCAGCTTTCCGGCGGCGATAAGGGGCTACACCTTC
>TRBV6-5|NA|TRBD1|TRBJ2-7
CASTRGGTGGYEQYF
TGTGCCAGCACCCGGGGTGGGACAGGGGGCTACGAGCAGTACTTC